This is a list of T cell receptor beta chains from one sample in a study of blood T cell repertoires in COVID-19. Clones were read by immunoSEQ multiplex PCR, and TCRdb kept only the in-frame ones, dropping some. The sample has more than 100,000 clones, around 89% seen once. The sequencing sample was made of peripheral blood. These receptors all come from a man in his fifties with active or convalescent COVID-19. The CDR3 runs from the conserved cysteine through the conserved F or W. Each record gives: D gene, V gene, clone size, J gene, CDR3 DNA, CDR3 protein. D genes are given only for firm matches. Some rows mark clone size as missing; the rest say once, few, many or name a class of expanded clone.

D gene: TRBD2; V gene: TRBV2; clone size: NA; J gene: TRBJ2-2; CDR3 DNA: TGTGCCAGGGGACTAGCGGGGGCCGACACCGGGGAGCTGTTTTTT; CDR3 protein: CARGLAGADTGELFF
D gene: NA; V gene: TRBV11-2; clone size: NA; J gene: TRBJ2-7; CDR3 DNA: TGTGCCAGCAGCCTCCAGACTAGCTACGAGCAGTACTTC; CDR3 protein: CASSLQTSYEQYF
D gene: NA; V gene: TRBV6-5; clone size: NA; J gene: TRBJ2-3; CDR3 DNA: TGTGCCAGCAGAATAGGTGGCGGAGATACGCAGTATTTT; CDR3 protein: CASRIGGGDTQYF
D gene: NA; V gene: TRBV18; clone size: NA; J gene: TRBJ1-5; CDR3 DNA: TGTGCCAGCTCACCATTGAACAGGGATAATTGTCAGCCCCAGCATTTT; CDR3 protein: CASSPLNRDNCQPQHF
D gene: TRBD1; V gene: TRBV5-6; clone size: NA; J gene: TRBJ1-4; CDR3 DNA: TGTGCCAGCAGCACGCAACAGGGGCCAAATGAAAAACTGTTTTTT; CDR3 protein: CASSTQQGPNEKLFF
D gene: NA; V gene: TRBV19; clone size: few; J gene: TRBJ2-2; CDR3 DNA: TGTGCCAGTAGTAAATTGGGAGCGGACACCGGGGAGCTGTTTTTT; CDR3 protein: CASSKLGADTGELFF
D gene: TRBD1; V gene: TRBV19; clone size: NA; J gene: TRBJ1-5; CDR3 DNA: TGTGCCAGTAGTCGAGACAGGGGGCGAAGCAATCAGCCCCAGCATTTT; CDR3 protein: CASSRDRGRSNQPQHF
D gene: TRBD2; V gene: TRBV28; clone size: NA; J gene: TRBJ2-1; CDR3 DNA: TGTGCCAGCAGTCGCGGGGGAGGCGGCTCCTACAATGAGCAGTTCTTC; CDR3 protein: CASSRGGGGSYNEQFF
D gene: NA; V gene: TRBV19; clone size: NA; J gene: TRBJ1-2; CDR3 DNA: TGTGCCAGTAATGGTCCGGGGGGCTATGGCTACACCTTC; CDR3 protein: CASNGPGGYGYTF
D gene: TRBD1; V gene: TRBV11-2; clone size: NA; J gene: TRBJ1-6; CDR3 DNA: TGTGCCAGCAGCTTCACTCGGGACAGGGTTAATTCACCCCTCCACTTT; CDR3 protein: CASSFTRDRVNSPLHF
D gene: TRBD1; V gene: TRBV6-5; clone size: NA; J gene: TRBJ1-1; CDR3 DNA: TGTGCCAGCGGCAGAGACAGGGTGCCTGAAGCTTTCTTT; CDR3 protein: CASGRDRVPEAFF
D gene: NA; V gene: TRBV9; clone size: once; J gene: TRBJ2-1; CDR3 DNA: TGTGCCAGCAGCGCGTACAGGGTCAATGAGCAGTTCTTC; CDR3 protein: CASSAYRVNEQFF
D gene: TRBD1; V gene: TRBV12-5; clone size: NA; J gene: TRBJ2-5; CDR3 DNA: TGTGCTAGTGGTTTGGTGACAGGGGTCGGGGAGACCCAGTACTTC; CDR3 protein: CASGLVTGVGETQYF
D gene: TRBD1; V gene: TRBV11-2; clone size: NA; J gene: TRBJ1-6; CDR3 DNA: TGTGCCAGCAGCTTAGCCCGCGGGACAGGGGCTTCACCCCTCCACTTT; CDR3 protein: CASSLARGTGASPLHF
D gene: NA; V gene: TRBV6-1; clone size: once; J gene: TRBJ1-2; CDR3 DNA: TGTGCCAGCAGTGAAAACAGGGACCATGCTCGCTTC; CDR3 protein: CASSENRDHARF
D gene: TRBD1; V gene: TRBV4-1; clone size: NA; J gene: TRBJ1-4; CDR3 DNA: TGCGCCAGCAGCCCCTTCGTAAAAAGGGGACAGGGGACGGGAAAACTGTTTTTT; CDR3 protein: CASSPFVKRGQGTGKLFF
D gene: NA; V gene: TRBV29-1; clone size: NA; J gene: TRBJ1-1; CDR3 DNA: TGCAGCGTTGAAGCAGGGCGGACTGAAGCTTTCTTT; CDR3 protein: CSVEAGRTEAFF
D gene: TRBD2; V gene: TRBV19; clone size: NA; J gene: TRBJ2-1; CDR3 DNA: TGTGCCAGTAGTACAGCTAGCGGCCCGGGCAATGAGCAGTTCTTC; CDR3 protein: CASSTASGPGNEQFF
D gene: NA; V gene: TRBV21-1; clone size: once; J gene: TRBJ2-3; CDR3 DNA: TGTGCCAGCAGCAAAGCGGTGGGTAGCAGCACAGATACGCAGTATTTT; CDR3 protein: CASSKAVGSSTDTQYF
D gene: TRBD2; V gene: TRBV27; clone size: once; J gene: TRBJ2-3; CDR3 DNA: TGTGCCAGCAGTTGGACTAGCGGCACAGATACGCAGTATTTT; CDR3 protein: CASSWTSGTDTQYF
D gene: TRBD1; V gene: TRBV7-2; clone size: NA; J gene: TRBJ1-3; CDR3 DNA: TGTGCCAGCAGCTCAACAGGGGATGGAAACACCATATATTTT; CDR3 protein: CASSSTGDGNTIYF
D gene: NA; V gene: TRBV5-1; clone size: NA; J gene: TRBJ1-3; CDR3 DNA: TGCGCCAGCAGCCCATCTTCCAGCTCTGGAAACACCATATATTTT; CDR3 protein: CASSPSSSSGNTIYF
D gene: NA; V gene: TRBV28; clone size: NA; J gene: TRBJ2-7; CDR3 DNA: TGTGCCAGCTTCGGTACCGCAGGGATATACTACGAGCAGTACTTC; CDR3 protein: CASFGTAGIYYEQYF
D gene: TRBD1; V gene: TRBV12-3/TRBV12-4; clone size: NA; J gene: TRBJ1-1; CDR3 DNA: TGTGCCAGCAGTCTCTCGACAGGGTACGTTTTCTTT; CDR3 protein: CASSLSTGYVFF
D gene: TRBD1; V gene: TRBV9; clone size: NA; J gene: TRBJ2-3; CDR3 DNA: TGTGCCAGCAGCCCCACCGGGACAGCTGCCACAGATACGCAGTATTTT; CDR3 protein: CASSPTGTAATDTQYF
D gene: TRBD2; V gene: TRBV11-2; clone size: NA; J gene: TRBJ2-1; CDR3 DNA: TGTGCCAGCAGCTTATTAGGGCCTAGCGGGATCAATGAGCAGTTCTTC; CDR3 protein: CASSLLGPSGINEQFF
D gene: TRBD1; V gene: TRBV18; clone size: NA; J gene: TRBJ1-1; CDR3 DNA: TGTGCCAGCTCACTACGGGACAGGAACACTGAAGCTTTCTTT; CDR3 protein: CASSLRDRNTEAFF
D gene: NA; V gene: TRBV19; clone size: NA; J gene: TRBJ2-7; CDR3 DNA: TGTGCCAGTAGTATGCGGAGGGGATCCAACGAGCAGTACTTC; CDR3 protein: CASSMRRGSNEQYF
D gene: NA; V gene: TRBV7-8; clone size: NA; J gene: TRBJ1-1; CDR3 DNA: TGTGCCAGCAGCACCACCCGTGGACAGTCGAACACTGAAGCTTTCTTT; CDR3 protein: CASSTTRGQSNTEAFF
D gene: TRBD1; V gene: TRBV5-1; clone size: NA; J gene: TRBJ1-2; CDR3 DNA: TGCGCCAGCAGCTTGTGGGGGGACAGGGGAGCCTATGGCTACACCTTC; CDR3 protein: CASSLWGDRGAYGYTF
D gene: NA; V gene: TRBV6-1; clone size: NA; J gene: TRBJ1-5; CDR3 DNA: TGTGCCAGCAGTGAACGCGGGGGCGGCAATCAGCCCCAGCATTTT; CDR3 protein: CASSERGGGNQPQHF
D gene: NA; V gene: TRBV5-6; clone size: NA; J gene: TRBJ2-5; CDR3 DNA: TGTGCCAGCAGCTTGGCAGGGGTCGGAGAGACCCAGTACTTC; CDR3 protein: CASSLAGVGETQYF
D gene: NA; V gene: TRBV9; clone size: once; J gene: TRBJ1-6; CDR3 DNA: TGTGCCAGCAGCAGGAACAGGGATGATAATTCACCCCTCCACTTT; CDR3 protein: CASSRNRDDNSPLHF
D gene: TRBD1; V gene: TRBV30; clone size: once; J gene: TRBJ1-4; CDR3 DNA: TGTGCCTGGCGTCGGACAGGGGTCGCAACTAATGAAAAACTGTTTTTT; CDR3 protein: CAWRRTGVATNEKLFF
D gene: NA; V gene: TRBV27; clone size: NA; J gene: TRBJ2-1; CDR3 DNA: TGTGCCAGCAGTTTTGGGCTAGCGTATGAGCAGTTCTTC; CDR3 protein: CASSFGLAYEQFF
D gene: NA; V gene: TRBV24-1; clone size: NA; J gene: TRBJ1-2; CDR3 DNA: TGTGCCACCAGTGGAACAGGGAAAAGCTACACCTTC; CDR3 protein: CATSGTGKSYTF
D gene: NA; V gene: TRBV5-6; clone size: NA; J gene: TRBJ2-3; CDR3 DNA: TGTGCCAGCAGCTTGGCGCTAGACACAGATACGCAGTATTTT; CDR3 protein: CASSLALDTDTQYF
D gene: TRBD2; V gene: TRBV23-1; clone size: NA; J gene: TRBJ2-5; CDR3 DNA: TGCGCCAGCAGTCAACCCGCTCGCGGGAGTTTTGAGACCCAGTACTTC; CDR3 protein: CASSQPARGSFETQYF
D gene: TRBD2; V gene: TRBV28; clone size: NA; J gene: TRBJ2-2; CDR3 DNA: TGTGCCAGCAGCCAACCTAGCGGGAGGGCCGGGGAGCTGTTTTTT; CDR3 protein: CASSQPSGRAGELFF
D gene: NA; V gene: TRBV10-3; clone size: few; J gene: TRBJ1-2; CDR3 DNA: TGTGCCATCAGCGCCGCCGGGTATGGCTACACCTTC; CDR3 protein: CAISAAGYGYTF
D gene: TRBD2; V gene: TRBV7-2; clone size: once; J gene: TRBJ2-5; CDR3 DNA: TGTGCCAGCAGCTTCGGGCGGGGGGGCGCCCAAGAGACCCAGTACTTC; CDR3 protein: CASSFGRGGAQETQYF
D gene: NA; V gene: TRBV29-1; clone size: NA; J gene: TRBJ1-5; CDR3 DNA: TGCAGCGTTGAATTCGGTGGGGGCTCCGCGGGGCCCCAGCATTTT; CDR3 protein: CSVEFGGGSAGPQHF
D gene: TRBD2; V gene: TRBV5-4; clone size: NA; J gene: TRBJ2-1; CDR3 DNA: TGTGCCAGCAGCTTTCCGCGTAGCGGGTACAATGAGCAGTTCTTC; CDR3 protein: CASSFPRSGYNEQFF
D gene: TRBD1; V gene: TRBV30; clone size: NA; J gene: TRBJ2-6; CDR3 DNA: TGTGCCTGGACTCCGGGACAGGGGCCTTCTGGGGCCAACGTCCTGACTTTC; CDR3 protein: CAWTPGQGPSGANVLTF
D gene: NA; V gene: TRBV3-1/TRBV3-2; clone size: NA; J gene: TRBJ2-6; CDR3 DNA: TGTGCCAGCAGCCTCGACTACTCTGGGGCCAACGTCCTGACTTTC; CDR3 protein: CASSLDYSGANVLTF
D gene: NA; V gene: TRBV27; clone size: NA; J gene: TRBJ2-1; CDR3 DNA: TGTGCCAGCAGTTTTGACTTTGCGGGAAACAAGAATGAGCAGTTCTTC; CDR3 protein: CASSFDFAGNKNEQFF